A single sample gave rise to the 22 T cell receptor beta chains below, sequenced in a study of blood T cells in healthy people across ages. A sample-barcoded 5' primer and a J-beta primer mix were used in a second PCR of roughly 7 to 11 cycles. TCRdb used MiXCR to reprocess the 5' RACE reads, holding one entry per CDR3 protein. Among about 1.8 million distinct CDR3 sequences listed, roughly 50% were seen once. Material for sequencing was blood. Source of these receptors: a woman aged 35 to 49 in good health.

The chain has TRBV20-1 and TRBJ1-5; 7 bases align to TRBD1. The CDR3 runs to 17 residues. V gave up 0 bases and J gave up 0 bases; unmatched junction bases: 8. Germline V gene data show CDR1 as DFQATT and CDR2 as SNEGSKA (reference sequence). The DNA for the CDR3 is TGCAGTGCTAGAGATTTTAGGACAGGACTTAGCAATCAGCCCCAGCATTTT. This translates into CSARDFRTGLSNQPQHF.

This chain links TRBV7-2 with TRBJ2-1, with D unclear. Trimming removed 7 bases at V and 8 bases at J, with 9 bases between. In germline, CDR1 is SGHTA, CDR2 FQGNSA. This CDR3 spans 11 amino acids. The CDR3 spells CASTQRHEQFF. The CDR3, as DNA: TGTGCCAGCACCCAACGGCATGAGCAGTTCTTC.

The V gene is TRBV29-1, the J gene TRBJ1-2, with 11 bases matching TRBD1. The CDR3 spans 18 residues. Per the germline V gene, CDR1 is SQVTM and CDR2 is ANQGSEA. J lost 6 bases, V lost 6 bases, and 21 bases had no gene match. The CDR3 DNA reads TGCAGCGTCACTATATTCCTTCCGGGACAGGGGGTCTACAATGGCTACACCTTC. This gives the protein CSVTIFLPGQGVYNGYTF.

There are a few counts of this clonotype. V usage is TRBV12-3 or TRBV12-4 and J usage is TRBJ2-1; possibly TRBD2 for D (6 bases). The CDR3 is 14 residues long. V lost 7 bases and J 5 bases, leaving 15 bases between the germline ends. The CDR3 sequence is CASTPASANNEQFF. In nucleotides, the CDR3 is TGTGCCAGCACCCCAGCTAGCGCTAACAATGAGCAGTTCTTC.

The chain uses TRBV27 and TRBJ1-2; D possibly corresponds to TRBD1 (6 bases). The CDR3 is 14 residues long. The germline V and J ends were trimmed by 7 bases and 4 bases, with 16 bases remaining between them. Germline CDR1 and CDR2: MNHEY and SMNVEV (reference sequence). The CDR3 region has the DNA TGTGCCAGCAAGCGCCGCGGGGGCAGCTATGGCTACACCTTC. Translation gives CASKRRGGSYGYTF.

This clonotype has a count of ten or more. CDR3 sequence (DNA): TGTGCCAGCAGTTCCCAGGGGGCCGGAGAAAAACTGTTTTTT. The encoded protein is CASSSQGAGEKLFF. The V call is TRBV7-2, the J call TRBJ1-4; 8 bases match TRBD1. V gave up 6 bases and J gave up 8 bases; unmatched junction bases: 8. Germline CDR1 and CDR2: SGHTA and FQGNSA. The CDR3 totals 14 residues.

The J gene is TRBJ1-2, the V gene TRBV7-2; 9 nucleotides align to TRBD1. The CDR3 consists of 16 residues. Losses at the gene ends were 6 bases for V and 2 bases for J; bases not matched to a gene: 10. The germline V gene has CDR1 SGHTA and CDR2 FQGNSA. The CDR3 nucleotides are TGTGCCAGCAGGCCCCCGGGACAGGGAATCAACTATGGCTACACCTTC. Its protein product is CASRPPGQGINYGYTF.

On this clonotype itself: The junction does not match germline at one end; this may be a read error. The CDR3 sequence: CSGEDRGGYTF. The CDR3 DNA is TGCAGCGGTGAAGACCGGGGCGGCTACACCTTC. This rearrangement joins TRBV29-1 to TRBJ1-2; TRBD1 is a possible D gene (5 bases). The CDR3 contains 11 residues. CDR1 and CDR2 from the germline V gene are SQVTM and ANQGSEA.

This clonotype was observed a handful of times. The V call is TRBV20-1, the J call TRBJ2-5; 8 nucleotides match TRBD2. Matching the DNA end better, TRBJ2-7 makes the J call doubtful. This CDR3 region has 13 residues. Germline CDR1 DFQATT, CDR2 SNEGSKA (reference sequence). CDR3 in DNA: TGCAGTGCTATAGCGGGAACTAGTTTCGAGCAGTACTTC. Protein: CSAIAGTSFEQYF.

This clonotype turned up a few times. This rearrangement joins TRBV2 to TRBJ2-7, with D uncertain. The V gene lost 8 bases and the J gene lost 6 bases, with 11 bases spanning the gap. CDR1 and CDR2 (germline): SNHLY, FYNNEI. This CDR3 is built from 11 residues. Here the CDR3 DNA reads TGTGCCAGCCGGGTTTCGACCGAGCAGTACTTC. Translation: CASRVSTEQYF.

V is TRBV7-2 and J is TRBJ1-2; TRBD1 aligns across 10 bases. V trimming: 4 bases; J trimming: 6 bases; junction bases outside the gene matches: 5. The CDR3 runs to 14 residues. The germline V gene has CDR1 SGHTA and CDR2 FQGNSA. The DNA for the CDR3 is TGTGCCAGCAGCTCGGGACAGGGGTGGAATGGCTACACCTTC. Translating it yields CASSSGQGWNGYTF.

This rearrangement joins TRBV7-2 to TRBJ2-1, with 16 bases identical to TRBD2. Germline-derived CDR1 and CDR2 are SGHTA and FQGNSA. After removal of 5 bases from V and 13 bases from J, the junction contained 8 bases not matched to a gene. This CDR3 has 15 amino acids. CDR3 in DNA: TGTGCCAGCAGCCCAGGGACTAGCGGGGGGGAGACCCAGTTCTTC. It is translated as CASSPGTSGGETQFF.

The genes are TRBV7-8 and TRBJ2-3; 11 bases fit TRBD1. CDR3 size: 17 residues. The V gene's germline CDR1 is SGHVS and CDR2 FQNEAQ. Trimming cost V 0 bases and J 2 bases; bases outside gene matches: 4. The CDR3 here is CASSLAGQGGITDTQYF. The CDR3, as DNA: TGTGCCAGCAGCTTAGCGGGACAGGGGGGAATCACAGATACGCAGTATTTT.

The chain joins TRBV10-3 to TRBJ2-2, with D perhaps assigned TRBD1 or TRBD2 (6 bases each). The V and J ends lost 9 bases and 0 bases respectively, with 20 bases between them. This CDR3 spans 17 amino acids. Germline CDR1 ENHRY, CDR2 SYGVKD. The CDR3 loop is CAIRSGGRAPNTGELFF. The CDR3 DNA sequence: TGTGCCATAAGGAGTGGGGGGCGGGCTCCGAACACCGGGGAGCTGTTTTTT.

A few counts support this clonotype. The chain links TRBV7-9 to TRBJ1-6; D is uncertain. Germline CDR1 SEHNR, CDR2 FQNEAQ (reference sequence). V lost 1 base, J lost 3 bases, and 7 bases lay in between. The CDR3 runs to 15 residues. CDR3 nucleotide sequence: TGTGCCAGCAGCTTAGTTGAAGGCTATAATTCACCCCTCCACTTT. Translated: CASSLVEGYNSPLHF. The full variable domain, completed using reference TRBV7-9 and TRBJ1-6, is DTGVSQNPRHKITKRGQNVTFRCDPISEHNRLYWYRQTLGQGPEFLTYFQNEAQLEKSRLLSDRFSAERPKGSFSTLEIQRTEQGDSAMYLCASSLVEGYNSPLHFGNGTRLTVT.

The sample holds one count of this clonotype. The chain carries TRBV18 and TRBJ2-5, with TRBD2 matching over 8 bases. The CDR3 is 16 amino acids. J gave up 4 bases and V 6 bases, and 13 bases lay outside the gene matches. The germline V gene encodes CDR1 KGHSH and CDR2 LQKENI. This chain's CDR3 is CASSRTPGLGGETQYF. CDR3 DNA: TGTGCCAGCTCTCGGACTCCGGGACTAGGCGGAGAGACCCAGTACTTC.

This clonotype turned up a few times. This chain links TRBV20-1 with TRBJ2-3, with TRBD2 matching 9 bases. CDR1 is DFQATT, CDR2 SNEGSKA, per germline (reference sequence). The CDR3 has 13 amino acids. The J segment lost 5 bases and the V segment lost 6 bases, leaving 6 bases of the junction unmatched. DNA for the CDR3: TGCAGTGCGAGGGGACTAGCAAAAGATACGCAGTATTTT. Its translation: CSARGLAKDTQYF.

This CDR3 reads CASSLQTGIYNEQFF. In DNA, the CDR3 is TGCGCCAGCAGCTTGCAGACAGGGATATACAATGAGCAGTTCTTC. The V gene is TRBV5-1, the J gene TRBJ2-1; 7 bases are shared with TRBD1. Per germline, CDR1 SGHRS and CDR2 YFSETQ. This CDR3 has 15 residues. Losses at the gene ends were 1 base for V and 4 bases for J; bases not matched to a gene: 5. The entire variable domain, with the rest obtained from reference TRBV5-1 and TRBJ2-1, is as follows: KAGVTQTPRYLIKTRGQQVTLSCSPISGHRSVSWYQQTPGQGLQFLFEYFSETQRNKGNFPGRFSGRQFSNSRSEMNVSTLELGDSALYLCASSLQTGIYNEQFFGPGTRLTVL.

With respect to this clonotype: One end of the junction is discordant with germline, which a read error may explain. The chain has TRBV6-1 and TRBJ1-2; 11 bases align to TRBD1. Germline CDR1 and CDR2: MNHNS and SASEGT. The length of the CDR3 is 17 residues. The CDR3 DNA reads as TGTGCCAGCAGCAATTCACCGCCGGGACAGGGGGACTATGGCTGCACCTTC. It specifies CASSNSPPGQGDYGCTF.

This clonotype was counted between two and nine times. The chain is built from TRBV29-1 and TRBJ2-1; D is perhaps TRBD1 (5 bases). CDR1 is SQVTM, CDR2 ANQGSEA, per germline. The CDR3 totals 13 residues. V lost 7 bases and J lost 2, with 12 bases in between. The CDR3 nucleotides read TGCAGCGGCAGGGTATTCCCCTACAATGAGCAGTTCTTC. Translating gives CSGRVFPYNEQFF.

The sample holds a few counts of this clonotype. The chain has TRBV4-2 and TRBJ1-1, with 12 bases identical to TRBD1. This CDR3 has 15 residues. The V gene end was trimmed by 2 bases and the J gene end by 8 bases; junction bases not matched to a gene: 6. CDR1 is LGHNA, CDR2 YNFKEQ, per germline. The CDR3 loop reads CASSQSGQGAQEAFF. CDR3 nucleotides: TGTGCCAGCAGCCAATCGGGACAGGGGGCGCAGGAAGCTTTCTTT.

The J gene is TRBJ2-6, the V gene TRBV7-9, with TRBD1 as a possible D gene (5 bases). The CDR3 extends over 20 amino acids. Germline CDR1 and CDR2: SEHNR and FQNEAQ (reference sequence). V dropped 11 bases and J dropped 0 bases, with 29 bases sitting between them. CDR3 region: CARIERGQADIASGANVLTF. CDR3 nucleotides: TGTGCCCGAATAGAACGTGGCCAGGCGGACATCGCCTCTGGGGCCAACGTCCTGACTTTC. Variable domain in full (rest from reference TRBV7-9 and TRBJ2-6): DTGVSQNPRHKITKRGQNVTFRCDPISEHNRLYWYRQTLGQGPEFLTYFQNEAQLEKSRLLSDRFSAERPKGSFSTLEIQRTEQGDSAMYLCARIERGQADIASGANVLTFGAGSRLTVL.